The rows below give T cell receptor beta chains drawn from one sample of a study of blood T cell repertoires in COVID-19. Assay used: immunoSEQ multiplex PCR; TCRdb lists only in-frame clones, some missing. Of approximately 250,000 clones in the sample, 85% to 90% were seen once. The specimen was PBMCs or T cells enriched from blood (not recorded which). Source of these receptors: a woman in her twenties or thirties with acute COVID-19. Both conserved end residues are part of each CDR3. A D gene is named only where the DNA matches it firmly. The size of a clone is reported for some rows only, either as once, few or many, or as a class for expanded clones.

>TRBV4-1|TRBD2|-|TRBJ2-3
TGCGCCAGCAGCCCACTAGCGGCTCATACAGATACGCAGTATTTT
CASSPLAAHTDTQYF
>TRBV2|-|-|TRBJ2-2
TGTGCCAGCATTGGCCAGAACACCGGGGAGCTGTTTTTT
CASIGQNTGELFF
>TRBV27|-|-|TRBJ2-1
TGTGCCAGCAGTGCCCAAGGACAGACGATCTGGACTGAGCAGTTCTTC
CASSAQGQTIWTEQFF
>TRBV9|TRBD2|-|TRBJ2-3
TGTGCCAGCAGCCCAAGGACTAGCGGGAGGACAGATACGCAGTATTTT
CASSPRTSGRTDTQYF
>TRBV18|TRBD1|-|TRBJ1-2
TGTGCCAGCTCACCCGGACAGGGAATAGACTATGGCTACACCTTC
CASSPGQGIDYGYTF
>TRBV9|-|-|TRBJ2-7
TGTGCCAGCCGCGTCGGAGAGGGCTACGAGCAGTACTTC
CASRVGEGYEQYF
>TRBV2|-|-|TRBJ2-2
TGTGCCAGCAGTTCCCCGGGACTCCTCGCCGGGGAGCTGTTTTTT
CASSSPGLLAGELFF
>TRBV4-1|-|-|TRBJ2-1
TGCGCCAGCAGCCAAGAAAACCCAAAAACGGTGACAGACTCCAACAATGAGCAGTTCTTC
CASSQENPKTVTDSNNEQFF
>TRBV7-3|TRBD1|once|TRBJ2-7
TGTGCCAGCAGCCCCTATCCGACAGGGGCCCTTTGGGAGCAGTACTTC
CASSPYPTGALWEQYF
>TRBV9|TRBD1|few|TRBJ1-2
TGTGCCAGCAGCGTCGCCGGGACAGGGGTCAACTATGGCTACACCTTC
CASSVAGTGVNYGYTF
>TRBV19|TRBD2|once|TRBJ2-6
TGTGCCAGTAGTCCCCGACTAGCGGGAAAGTCGGGGGCCAACGTCCTGACTTTC
CASSPRLAGKSGANVLTF
>TRBV10-2|TRBD2|-|TRBJ2-1
TGCGCCAGCAGAGGCGTAGCGGGAGGGCCGGTCAATGAGCAGTTCTTC
CASRGVAGGPVNEQFF
>TRBV28|-|-|TRBJ2-2
TGTGCCAGCGGGGAGGTGAGCGAGGCGAACACCGGGGAGCTGTTTTTT
CASGEVSEANTGELFF
>TRBV5-1|-|-|TRBJ1-5
TGCGCCAGCAGCTTGGGTGGGGGCGACTCGCAGCCCCAGCATTTT
CASSLGGGDSQPQHF
>TRBV7-9|-|once|TRBJ2-3
TGTGCCAGCAGCCCCGGTAGGGGGGGAAAGACACCAGATACGCAGTATTTT
CASSPGRGGKTPDTQYF
>TRBV7-8|-|-|TRBJ2-1
TGTGCCAGCAGCCTGCGAGGGCGGAATGAGCAGTTCTTC
CASSLRGRNEQFF
>TRBV2|-|-|TRBJ1-1
TGTGCCAGGAGGGAGGGGGGGACTGAAGCTTTCTTT
CARREGGTEAFF
>TRBV7-6|TRBD1|-|TRBJ1-5
TGTGCCAGCAGCTTAGCGCCAGGGGGCTCGGTTCAGCCCCAGCATTTT
CASSLAPGGSVQPQHF
>TRBV29-1|-|-|TRBJ1-1
TGCAGCGTTGTTCAGGGAGGCACTGAAGCTTTCTTT
CSVVQGGTEAFF
>TRBV7-9|-|-|TRBJ1-5
TGTGCCAGCAGCTTAGGCCCGGTCGATAGCAATCAGCCCCAGCATTTT
CASSLGPVDSNQPQHF
>TRBV11-2|TRBD2|-|TRBJ2-7
TGTGCCAGCAGCATTGGACTAGCGGGAGGATACGAGCAGTACTTC
CASSIGLAGGYEQYF
>TRBV4-1|-|-|TRBJ2-3
TGCGCCAGCAGCCAAGGAGGCCTCCGAGCGGGCACAGATACGCAGTATTTT
CASSQGGLRAGTDTQYF
>TRBV20-1|-|-|TRBJ1-4
TGCAGTGCCAGAGGCAGTGAAAAACTGTTTTTT
CSARGSEKLFF
>TRBV6-5|-|-|TRBJ2-5
TGTGCCAGCAGCCAGGGTGAGACCCAGTACTTC
CASSQGETQYF
>TRBV3-1/TRBV3-2|TRBD2|-|TRBJ2-1
TGTGCCAGCAGCCGCCCGGGACTAGCGGAGCACAATGAGCAGTTCTTC
CASSRPGLAEHNEQFF
>TRBV7-9|TRBD1|-|TRBJ1-5
TGTGCCAGCAGCGCCCTTGGGACAGGGGGTGATCAGCCCCAGCATTTT
CASSALGTGGDQPQHF
>TRBV5-1|TRBD1|-|TRBJ2-3
TGCGCCAGCAGCGCCCTCGCTGAGGGACAGGGGGCGTCAGATACGCAGTATTTT
CASSALAEGQGASDTQYF
>TRBV24-1|TRBD1|-|TRBJ2-5
TGTGCCACCAGTGAGTCGGACAGGGGGCAGGAGACCCAGTACTTC
CATSESDRGQETQYF
>TRBV11-2|TRBD2|-|TRBJ2-1
TGTGCCAGCAGCTTAGCGGGAGGCCGATACAATGAGCAGTTCTTC
CASSLAGGRYNEQFF
>TRBV4-1|-|-|TRBJ2-1
TGCGCCAGCAGCCAAGACTGGAGGGACAGATACAATGAGCAGTTCTTC
CASSQDWRDRYNEQFF
>TRBV6-1|-|few|TRBJ1-6
TGTGCCAGCAGTGATGATTCCAGCTCCTATAATTCACCCCTCCACTTT
CASSDDSSSYNSPLHF
>TRBV6-1|-|-|TRBJ1-3
TGTGCCAGCAACCGGGACTTCGGAAACACCATATATTTT
CASNRDFGNTIYF
>TRBV3-1/TRBV3-2|-|-|TRBJ2-7
TGTGCCAGCAGCCATTGGGGTGGCGGGGCCTTCTACGAGCAGTACTTC
CASSHWGGGAFYEQYF
>TRBV19|TRBD2|-|TRBJ2-1
TGTGCCAGTAGTATTAGGACTAGCGGGAGTGGTGAGCAGTTCTTC
CASSIRTSGSGEQFF
>TRBV27|-|-|TRBJ2-7
TGTGCCAGCGGCATGACAGTCTACGAGCAGTACTTC
CASGMTVYEQYF
>TRBV14|-|-|TRBJ2-7
TGTGCCAGCAGCCAACGGGACAAGGGCGTTTACGAGCAGTACTTC
CASSQRDKGVYEQYF
>TRBV25-1|TRBD1|-|TRBJ2-5
TGTGCCAGCAAGGAGGACAGGGGGGTAGGGCAAGAGACCCAGTACTTC
CASKEDRGVGQETQYF
>TRBV7-9|-|once|TRBJ2-7
TGTGCCAGCAGCTCTTCGACAGGTGTCCACGAGCAGTACTTC
CASSSSTGVHEQYF
>TRBV2|TRBD1|many|TRBJ2-7
TGTGCCAGCAGTGAGGGGACAGAGATACTCGGCGAGCAGTACTTC
CASSEGTEILGEQYF
>TRBV27|-|-|TRBJ2-1
TGTGCCAGCCAAAAGCGGAGGGGGCCCCACAATGAGCAGTTCTTC
CASQKRRGPHNEQFF
>TRBV6-5|TRBD2|-|TRBJ2-1
TGTGCCAGAGACCGACCGGGACTAGTATACAATGAGCAGTTCTTC
CARDRPGLVYNEQFF
>TRBV27|TRBD2|-|TRBJ2-1
TGTGCCAGCAGTTTAACCCTAGCGGGAGATCCTGAGCAGTTCTTC
CASSLTLAGDPEQFF